Described below is a single T cell receptor beta chain sequence and its context. Its antigen is still unknown. This record belongs to a study of graft-versus-host responses after intestinal transplantation. In the study overall: Tacrolimus and steroids were given for three to four years to all recipients after anti-thymocyte globulin induction. The study's findings and limits: GvH clonotypes were identified within recipient marrow, with a subset emerging first in ileum or blood.

Assay used: immunoSEQ multiplex PCR; TCRdb lists only in-frame clones, some missing. This sample has tens of thousands of clones; about nine tenths occur once, and the top ten carry around 0.1%. The clonotype originates from a human donor who received an intestinal transplant. Material: unstimulated CD4+ T cells sorted from spleen or lymph node cells, obtained before intestinal transplant.

The CDR3 DNA reads TGTGCTAGTGGCATTCCGGGACAGCTTTGGAACTATGGCTACACCTTC. This sequence encodes CASGIPGQLWNYGYTF. J is TRBJ1-2 and V is TRBV12-5; 7 bases map to TRBD1. CDR3 length equals 16 residues. Germline assignment: CDR1 LGHNT and CDR2 FRNRAP. The V gene end was trimmed by 6 bases and the J gene end by 2 bases; junction bases not matched to a gene: 12.